The source of this T cell receptor beta chain is a study of molecular identifiers for immune sequencing clone quantification. Study-wide points: Clones of above 20 RNA copies carried over 97% of effector molecules; in naive cells they carried under 1%.

With RNA at 10%, 30% or 50%, naive CD8 libraries came from about 20,000 to 1,000,000 sorted cells. Germline CDR1 is SEHNR and CDR2 is FQNEAQ (reference sequence). The CDR3 is 15 amino acids. V dropped 5 bases and J dropped 4; count of bases not matched to a gene: 7. As for this clonotype: Its antigen is not known.

Bulk libraries came from a prior protocol with listed TCR primers. Via MiXCR, TCRdb re-called the PCR reads, giving one row per CDR3 protein. Here the sample spans about 630,000 distinct CDR3 sequences, 25% being singletons. This chain links TRBV7-9 with TRBJ1-4; TRBD1 agrees at 7 bases. This clonotype was obtained from a human donor in good health. Some libraries in this study had Jurkat cell RNA spiked in. Sequenced sample: naive CD8+ T cells from blood, with Jurkat cell RNA spiked in. Noted subset: FACS-sorted CD8+CD4-CCR7+CD45RA+ naive T cells. The CDR3: CASSDPGQINEKLFF. In DNA, the CDR3 is TGTGCCAGCAGCGACCCGGGACAGATTAATGAAAAACTGTTTTTT.